This TCR beta chain comes out of a study of read filtering for tumor transcriptome and immune sequencing. The library was built from roughly 400 ng RNA with molecular barcoded adaptors for alpha/delta and beta/gamma chains. A single record per CDR3 protein comes from TCRdb applying MiXCR to the reads. Here the sample spans about 48,000 distinct CDR3 sequences, approximately 18% being singletons. This clonotype was seen at least ten times. The antigen remains undetermined. V was clipped by 4 bases and J by 2 bases, with 6 bases between them. This CDR3 has 12 residues. Germline CDR1 and CDR2: SGHRS and YFSETQ. Findings and caveats of the study: Correlation between methods rose after single-read clonotypes were removed.

The chain combines TRBV5-1 with TRBJ2-5; D is undetermined. This sequence originates from a donor aged 40 or older with multiple myeloma. Sequencing was carried out using a population of CD138-negative cells sorted from bone marrow. In DNA, the CDR3 is TGCGCCAGCAGCAGGGAACAAGAGACCCAGTACTTC. This translates into CASSREQETQYF.